This TCR beta chain was sequenced for a study of a mutant IDH1 vaccine in newly diagnosed glioma (dated by TCRdb to the early 2020s). Background on the whole study: Patients received eight vaccinations in weeks 1, 3, 5, 7, 11, 15, 19 and 23, corresponding to visits V03 through V10. Vaccination began 4-6 weeks after radiotherapy alone, or alongside temozolomide cycles in the chemotherapy-containing groups. Of the roughly 32 patients who were treated, approximately 60% were male and approximately 40% were female, and the mean age was roughly 40 years. Prior to enrollment, patients had been given standard therapy consisting of radiotherapy alone, temozolomide alone, or radiochemotherapy with temozolomide, with the combination given to most patients. Peripheral blood was collected at six visits: V03 (baseline), V05, V07, V10, V12 and V13. Longitudinal TCRB deep sequencing was performed for around 23 treated patients wherever samples were available for exploratory analyses.

The sample's time point, from its label and the paper: week 11, during vaccination. Each vaccine dose, consisting of 300 ug of a 20-mer mutant IDH1 peptide in Montanide, was administered subcutaneously with topical imiquimod. Donors had newly diagnosed WHO grade 3 or 4 IDH1-mutant astrocytomas with loss of nuclear ATRX. The samples were drawn from NOA16, a multicentre, single-arm, open-label phase I trial in Germany that tested a mutant IDH1 peptide vaccine in humans for the first time. Genomic DNA for TCRB sequencing was extracted from EDTA blood using the DNeasy Blood and Tissue Kit. Library construction relied on the immunoSEQ multiplex PCR assay. Rearranged TCR beta chain sequences were amplified with the hsTCRB Kit following the manufacturer's protocol. Sequencing of TCRB libraries was carried out on an Illumina MiSeq. The source study handled its data this way. Demultiplexing, trimming and gene mapping were performed with the kit vendor's proprietary platform. TCRdb retrieved this table from immuneACCESS and kept in-frame rearrangements only. Not all clones are present; in checked studies, unresolved V genes account for under half, and no reason is known for the remainder. The D gene and trimming were derived from the DNA, and the V and J assignments and clone size from that table. The sample table shows roughly 130,000 clones, and about 80% are seen once. The ten most abundant clones make up under 5.5% of the sample.

The sample holds a few counts of this clone. The target of this receptor is not known. The input lacks base qualities; no much larger clone sits a single base away. The germline V gene gives CDR1 as ENHRY and CDR2 as SYGVKD. V is cut back by 6 bases and J by 6 bases, with 1 base in the junction unmatched. Measured from the cysteine to the phenylalanine, the CDR3 is 11 residues long. Here the CDR3 DNA is all that survives: 33 bases in frame from base 1. What the authors observed across the whole study: Availability determined which PBMC samples were chosen for TCRB deep sequencing. Immune responses induced by the vaccine were seen in more than 85% of patients across multiple MHC alleles. Pseudoprogression appeared unrelated to alterations in the top peripheral T cell clonotypes detected by TCRB sequencing. The authors noted that analyses of patient blood samples could not be reproduced because of sample limitations.

This receptor was obtained from a man aged 35 to 55 with glioma. The chain is encoded by TRBV10-3 joined to TRBJ2-7; a stretch of 8 junction bases matches TRBD1. The source was PBMCs, collected from a glioma patient whose treatment included an IDH1 peptide vaccine. The CDR3 here reads CAIRTGVEQYF. In nucleotide form, the sequence is TGTGCCATCAGGACAGGGGTCGAGCAGTACTTC.